Sequencing of this T cell receptor (beta chain) was carried out in a study of CD8 T cells in Susac syndrome. Reverse transcription of about 0.5 to 1 ug RNA was performed with random hexamers. Across 54 Vbeta and 13 Jbeta, immunoSEQ multiplex PCR amplified TCR beta CDR3. One entry per CDR3 protein results from TCRdb running MiXCR on the immunoSEQ multiplex PCR reads. Altogether around 120,000 distinct CDR3 sequences are present, less than 95% being singletons, with the ten largest covering around 0.12%. The CDR3 has 12 amino acids. Trimming took 3 bases from V and 6 from J, leaving 11 bases between them. In germline, CDR1 is GTSNPN, CDR2 SVGIG (reference sequence).

Sequencing was performed on CD4+ T cells from PBMCs. The sequence derives from a human donor with multiple sclerosis. The chain combines TRBV30 with TRBJ2-5; no firm D call. CDR3 nucleotides: TGTGCCTGGAGGCCTGACTTGCAGACCCAGTACTTC. It codes for CAWRPDLQTQYF.